The present entry profiles one TCR beta chain with its context. Its antigen is not identified. CDR3 length: 13 amino acids. Germline V gene data show CDR1 as MNHEY and CDR2 as SVGAGI. Trimming took 6 bases from V and 5 from J, leaving 11 bases between them. The sample is drawn from a study of cytomegalovirus exposure and HLA in healthy donors. Use of 60 Vbeta and 13 Jbeta primers characterized the PCR. Sequencing was performed with immunoSEQ multiplex PCR; in TCRdb, only in-frame clones are kept and a portion is missing. This table holds under 150,000 clones, over 75% found once. Study-wide points: Analyses of presence and absence presupposed an approximately uniform sequencing depth across donors. Further analysis, carried out later, found HLA-associated TCR beta chains more clonally expanded than equally common other chains.

Source material: PBMCs. The receptor was derived from a woman in her 50s in good health and CMV-seropositive. V usage is TRBV6-5 and J usage is TRBJ2-1; D remains unclear. The DNA of the CDR3 is TGTGCCAGCAGCCCGCCGCGTAACAATGAGCAGTTCTTC. Translated: CASSPPRNNEQFF.